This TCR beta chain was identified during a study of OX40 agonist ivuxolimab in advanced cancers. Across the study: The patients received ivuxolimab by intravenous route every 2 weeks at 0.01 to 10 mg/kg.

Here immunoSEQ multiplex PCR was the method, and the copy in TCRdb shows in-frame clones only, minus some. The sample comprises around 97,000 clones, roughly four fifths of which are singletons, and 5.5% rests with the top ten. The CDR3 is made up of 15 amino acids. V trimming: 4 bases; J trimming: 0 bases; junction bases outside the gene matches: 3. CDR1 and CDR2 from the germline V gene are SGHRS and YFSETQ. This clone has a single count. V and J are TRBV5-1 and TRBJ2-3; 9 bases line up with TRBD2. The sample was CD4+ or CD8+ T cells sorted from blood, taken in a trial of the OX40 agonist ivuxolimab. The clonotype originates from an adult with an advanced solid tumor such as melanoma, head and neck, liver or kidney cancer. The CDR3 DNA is TGCGCCAGCAGCCCGACTAGCGGTAGCACAGATACGCAGTATTTT. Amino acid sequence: CASSPTSGSTDTQYF.